This TCR beta chain was identified during a study of T cell responses to AZD1222 COVID-19 vaccine. Some clones are missing from TCRdb's copy, which holds only in-frame ones; the method was immunoSEQ multiplex PCR. The sample contains 150,000 to 200,000 clones, approximately 90% of which appear only once. V was trimmed by 0 bases and J by 5 bases, leaving 8 bases between them. This CDR3 is 13 amino acids long. CDR1 and CDR2 (germline): SGHTS, YDEGEE. This clonotype was obtained from an adult who received the AZD1222 COVID-19 vaccine. This chain uses TRBV5-8 with TRBJ1-1; D call uncertain. The source material was peripheral blood, sampled 28 days after the second AZD1222 dose. The CDR3 region has the DNA TGTGCCAGCAGCTTGGGAGTGGCTACTGAAGCTTTCTTT. Its protein product is CASSLGVATEAFF.